In this sample, the clone carrying this T cell receptor (beta chain) turned up many times. Its specificity is unknown. TCRdb re-analysed the 5' RACE reads in MiXCR, keeping a single row per CDR3 protein. The sample shows about 220,000 distinct CDR3 sequences, just under 7.5% of them seen only once. The data are from a study of CD8 T cells in ankylosing spondylitis. V dropped 6 bases and J dropped 9 bases, with 9 bases sitting between them. The CDR3 is 11 residues long. Study-wide results and limits: A motif of several highly homologous TCR beta variants was seen as apparently characteristic of ankylosing spondylitis blood. Significant enrichment of disease-linked clones was reported in matched ankylosing spondylitis synovial fluid. Those disease-linked clones were CD8+; they were also relatively rare in peripheral blood.

The sample consisted of blood, either unsorted or a sorted T cell fraction (not recorded which). This TCR came from a male donor with ankylosing spondylitis. The chain has TRBV12-3 or TRBV12-4 and TRBJ2-1, with D possibly called TRBD1 or TRBD2 (5 bases each). CDR3 residues: CASRLGTEQFF. DNA of the CDR3: TGTGCCAGCAGACTCGGGACTGAGCAGTTCTTC.